This T cell receptor beta chain was captured by sequencing in a study of blood T cell repertoires in COVID-19. CDR3 length: 13 residues. Trimming pared 7 bases from V and 19 bases from J, leaving 23 bases between. Per germline, CDR1 LGHDT and CDR2 YNNKEL (reference sequence). The Seattle site enrolled patients during active infection and followed them longitudinally. As originally analysed: Nucleated cell number was recorded as an estimate derived from reference gene primer amplification. Clones were sequenced by immunoSEQ multiplex PCR, and TCRdb holds only the in-frame ones, with some missing. D and trimming were read from the DNA, whereas the V and J calls and clone size are those reported in that table. The sample carries some 180,000 clones, approximately 86% recorded once.

Input material: peripheral blood. V usage is TRBV3-1 (or the pseudogene TRBV3-2) and J usage is TRBJ1-6; a weak D match, TRBD1 (6 bases). This sequence originates from a woman older than 75 with COVID-19, enrolled during active disease. For the CDR3, the DNA is TGTGCCAGCATCCCGCGTTCAGGGGCCCGCCTTCACTTT. This encodes CASIPRSGARLHF.